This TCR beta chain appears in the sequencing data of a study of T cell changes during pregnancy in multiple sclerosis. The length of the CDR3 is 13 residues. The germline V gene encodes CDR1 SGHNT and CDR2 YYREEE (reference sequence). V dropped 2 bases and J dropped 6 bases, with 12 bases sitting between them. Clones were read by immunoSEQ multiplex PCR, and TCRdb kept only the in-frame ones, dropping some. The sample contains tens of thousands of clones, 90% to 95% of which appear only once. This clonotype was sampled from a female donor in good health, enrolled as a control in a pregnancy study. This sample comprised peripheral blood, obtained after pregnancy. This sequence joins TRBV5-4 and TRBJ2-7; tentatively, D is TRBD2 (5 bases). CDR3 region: CASSFSTAGEQYF. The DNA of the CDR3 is TGTGCCAGCAGCTTCTCCACCGCGGGCGAGCAGTACTTC.